A selection of T cell receptor beta chains follows, all from one sample in a study of human T cells and chemical hapten exposure. One entry per CDR3 protein, called by TCRdb with MiXCR from the RACE reads. The repertoire has about 380,000 distinct CDR3 sequences, 4.5% to 5.5% of them found once; the top ten carry around 2.6%. Sequencing was performed on whole blood, taken in connection with sensitization to the hapten diphenylcyclopropenone (DPC). The receptors originated from a woman aged 50 to 65 with alopecia areata. Some clones in this sample may be carry-over from other donors' samples. Each CDR3 is given with its conserved first and last residue. The D gene is left open where the match is weak. Not all rows give a size; the values are once, few, many and, for expanded clones, a class.

V gene	D gene	J gene	clone size	CDR3 protein	CDR3 DNA
TRBV5-1	TRBD1	TRBJ2-5	few	CASSLARTGGETQYF	TGCGCCAGCAGCTTGGCCCGGACAGGAGGAGAGACCCAGTACTTC
TRBV6-2/TRBV6-3	NA	TRBJ1-2	few	CASSYPRTERYGYTF	TGTGCCAGCAGTTACCCCCGGACTGAGAGATATGGCTACACCTTC
TRBV21-1	NA	TRBJ1-4	few	CASSKAARENEKLFF	TGTGCCAGCAGCAAAGCGGCCAGAGAGAATGAAAAACTGTTTTTT
TRBV27	NA	TRBJ2-7	few	CASSPYQGNEQYF	TGTGCCAGCAGTCCCTACCAGGGAAACGAGCAGTACTTC
TRBV30	NA	TRBJ2-1	few	CAWTPFLNEQFF	TGTGCCTGGACCCCATTCCTGAATGAGCAGTTCTTC
TRBV20-1	NA	TRBJ1-6	NA	CSARASSYNSPLHF	TGCAGTGCTCGAGCTAGCTCCTATAATTCACCCCTCCACTTT
TRBV6-4	TRBD1	TRBJ1-2	many	CASSAEMTGGGYTF	TGTGCCAGCAGTGCCGAGATGACAGGGGGCGGCTACACCTTC
TRBV5-1	NA	TRBJ1-6	few	CASSSGRTNSPLHF	TGCGCCAGCTCGTCAGGACGGACAAATTCACCCCTCCACTTT
TRBV6-6	NA	TRBJ1-6	many	CASGNSPLHF	TGTGCCAGCGGAAATTCACCCCTCCACTTT
TRBV13	NA	TRBJ2-3	NA	CASSQPSARVSKDTQYF	TGTGCCAGCAGCCAACCCTCCGCCAGGGTCTCGAAAGATACGCAGTATTTT
TRBV27	TRBD2	TRBJ2-1	few	CASSLRAGDNEQFF	TGTGCCAGCAGTTTAAGAGCGGGAGACAATGAGCAGTTCTTC
TRBV2	TRBD2	TRBJ2-5	few	CASTGTSGQETQYF	TGTGCCAGCACCGGGACTAGCGGCCAAGAGACCCAGTACTTC
TRBV5-1	TRBD2	TRBJ2-3	many	CASSSSPSGSTDTQYF	TGCGCCAGCAGCTCCTCCCCTAGCGGGAGTACAGATACGCAGTATTTT
TRBV5-6	TRBD2	TRBJ2-3	many	CASTMREGHADTQYF	TGTGCCAGCACCATGAGGGAGGGCCATGCAGATACGCAGTATTTT
TRBV20-1	NA	TRBJ2-7	many	CSARRQTDEQYF	TGCAGTGCACGGAGACAGACAGATGAGCAGTACTTC
TRBV7-9	TRBD2	TRBJ2-3	many	CASSPSGVAGGEDTQYF	TGTGCCAGCAGCCCCTCCGGGGTAGCGGGAGGGGAGGATACGCAGTATTTT
TRBV2	TRBD2	TRBJ2-7	many	CATLSGSSYEQYF	TGTGCCACTCTAAGCGGGAGCTCCTACGAGCAGTACTTC
TRBV21-1	NA	TRBJ1-2	NA	CASSKRQPRPPYGGYTF	TGTGCCAGCAGCAAAAGGCAGCCCAGACCACCCTATGGGGGCTACACCTTC
TRBV28	TRBD2	TRBJ2-7	few	CASSLDGRHVYEQYF	TGTGCCAGCAGTTTAGACGGGAGGCATGTCTACGAGCAGTACTTC
TRBV10-3	NA	TRBJ2-7	many	CAISDPRGEQYF	TGTGCCATCAGTGACCCACGGGGCGAGCAGTACTTC
TRBV12-3/TRBV12-4	NA	TRBJ1-1	many	CASSWGGTEAFF	TGTGCCAGCAGTTGGGGGGGGACTGAAGCTTTCTTT
TRBV6-5	NA	TRBJ1-2	NA	CASSDPRRTANYGYTF	TGTGCCAGCAGCGATCCCCGCCGGACAGCTAACTATGGCTACACCTTC
TRBV7-8	TRBD1	TRBJ1-5	many	CASSLAKGQLNQPQHF	TGTGCCAGCAGCTTAGCAAAGGGACAGCTCAATCAGCCCCAGCATTTT
TRBV14	TRBD2	TRBJ2-1	many	CASSPIAGPPYNEQFF	TGTGCCAGCAGCCCAATAGCGGGGCCGCCCTACAATGAGCAGTTCTTC
TRBV9	NA	TRBJ2-3	few	CASSPVGAPTDTQYF	TGTGCCAGCAGCCCAGTCGGGGCCCCCACAGATACGCAGTATTTT